The clone carrying this TCR beta chain has just a few counts. Its specificity is unknown. The investigators amplified TCR beta CDR3 regions from RNA transcripts. When the TCR CDR3 underwent first-round RT-PCR, the HTBI primer set was used. A single record per CDR3 protein comes from TCRdb applying MiXCR to the multiplex PCR reads. The sample comprises around 600,000 distinct CDR3 sequences, roughly 15% of which are singletons, and about an eighth rests with the top ten. Trimming removed 3 bases at V and 1 base at J, with 13 bases between. The length of the CDR3 is 15 residues. Looked up from germline, CDR1 is SGHRS and CDR2 is YFSETQ. PBMCs were derived from roughly 10 ml fresh peripheral blood. The data stem from a study of T cells in Graves' hyperthyroidism and ophthalmopathy. Study background: Specimen type is peripheral blood, collected at initial diagnosis prior to any treatment. Overall study findings and caveats: For ophthalmopathy, model prediction preceded onset by a median approximately 6 months. Separating ophthalmopathy from stable hyperthyroidism was achieved by a 13 V-J model.

The chain links TRBV5-1 to TRBJ2-5; tentative D call: TRBD1 (6 bases). This receptor was obtained from a woman aged 50 to 65 with Graves' ophthalmopathy. The sample was blood. The CDR3: CASSWTGQFQETQYF. The CDR3 nucleotides read TGCGCCAGCAGCTGGACTGGACAGTTCCAAGAGACCCAGTACTTC.